This T cell receptor (beta chain) was identified during a study of beta chain features in type 1 diabetes. Study background: Comparable age, gender and cell yields were observed in patients relative to healthy donors.

This clone was found a few times. Its antigen is still unknown. The authors reverse transcribed all of the isolated RNA, so sequencing captured expressed TCRB transcripts. This table comes from immunoSEQ multiplex PCR, and its TCRdb copy is limited to in-frame clones, with some not included. The table includes around 300,000 clones, 8% detected once. Each sorted fraction was over 98% pure. Findings of the study overall: Within patients, naive, central memory and Treg TCRB repertoires seemed more similar than within healthy donors.

The CDR3 has 16 residues. Germline-derived CDR1 and CDR2 are SGHTA and FQGNSA. V lost 1 base and J lost 5; bases outside the gene matches: 9. The sequenced material came from central memory CD4+ T cells from blood. This chain links TRBV7-2 with TRBJ2-7; 9 nucleotides line up with TRBD1. The TCR sequence derives from a young woman in good health. The CDR3 loop reads CASSLGGTGPLHEQYF. The CDR3 region has the DNA TGTGCCAGCAGCTTAGGGGGGACAGGGCCCCTCCACGAGCAGTACTTC.